The present T cell receptor beta chain was sequenced within a study of T-cell reconstitution after alpha-beta-depleted transplantation in children. Construction of the TCRbeta library involved unique molecular identifiers. TCRdb independently ran MiXCR on the PCR reads; one entry per CDR3 protein. The table has about 470,000 distinct CDR3 sequences, roughly 44% seen once. The ends were cut back, 2 bases at V and 3 bases at J, with 4 bases in the middle. The CDR3 runs 12 residues. The germline gives CDR1 DFQATT, CDR2 SNEGSKA (reference sequence). This sequence originates from a girl under 10 years old with aplastic anemia, due to receive a stem cell transplant. V and J are TRBV20-1 and TRBJ1-4; D ambiguous. Sequences were derived from PBMCs, sampled before TCRalphabeta/CD19-depleted stem cell transplant. As DNA, the CDR3 is TGCAGTGCTAGAAGGGCTAATGAAAAACTGTTTTTT. Amino acids: CSARRANEKLFF.